The 5 T cell receptor beta chains below all came from one sample that was sequenced in a study of T cells after yellow fever vaccination. TCRdb itself ran the 5' RACE reads through MiXCR, one entry per CDR3 protein. Altogether 90,000 to 130,000 distinct CDR3 sequences are present, 8.4% being singletons, with the ten largest covering roughly 23%. The sequencing used CD8+ T cells sorted from PBMCs, collected 45 days after the yellow fever booster vaccination. The receptors originated from a man aged 25 to 45 who received the YFV17D yellow fever vaccine.

This clonotype was recorded at least ten times. The chain links TRBV5-6 to TRBJ2-7; 9 positions match TRBD1. The length of the CDR3 is 13 residues. The ends lost 5 bases at V and 4 bases at J; junction bases unmatched: 4. The germline gives CDR1 SGHDT, CDR2 YYEEEE. The CDR3 region has the DNA TGTGCCAGCAGTTTCGGGACAGGGTACGAGCAGTACTTC. This translates into CASSFGTGYEQYF.

Many counts were recorded for this clonotype. This chain links TRBV6-5 with TRBJ2-1, with D perhaps matching TRBD1 (5 bases). Germline CDR1 is MNHEY and CDR2 is SVGAGI. Deletions cut 6 bases from V and 1 base from J, with 13 bases between. This CDR3 contains 15 residues. The CDR3 sequence is CASSYQGLSYNEQFF. In DNA form, the CDR3 reads TGTGCCAGCAGCTACCAGGGATTATCCTACAATGAGCAGTTCTTC.

This clonotype was observed at least ten times. The chain combines TRBV9 with TRBJ2-3; D gene ambiguous. The V and J ends lost 0 bases and 1 base respectively, with 6 bases between them. This CDR3 has 14 residues. Germline V gene data show CDR1 as SGDLS and CDR2 as YYNGEE. In DNA, the CDR3 is TGTGCCAGCAGCGTAGAGCACCGCACAGATACGCAGTATTTT. The encoded protein is CASSVEHRTDTQYF.

As concerns this clonotype: Possible read error: a much larger clone is one base away. The rearrangement joins TRBV6-1 to TRBJ1-4; D unclear. There are 16 residues in the CDR3. Germline V CDR1 and CDR2: MNHNS, SASEGT. DNA for the CDR3: TGTGTCAGCAGCTCCCCGCTGGGTGGAACTAATGAAAAACTGTTTTTT. It is translated as CVSSSPLGGTNEKLFF.

In this sample, this clonotype turned up many times. The chain couples TRBV29-1 to TRBJ2-5; a weak D match, TRBD1 (5 bases). The V gene's germline CDR1 is SQVTM and CDR2 ANQGSEA. Trimming stripped 1 base from V and 2 bases from J, with 11 bases between. The CDR3 is 14 residues long. CDR3 loop: CSVEGRQPQETQYF. CDR3 in DNA: TGCAGCGTTGAAGGGAGACAGCCTCAAGAGACCCAGTACTTC.